The 16 T cell receptor beta chains below come from one sample, sequenced in a study of spatial heterogeneity in lung cancer. Time point reported: sample taken at primary tumor resection. Extraction of whole RNA from tumor, nontumor lung or frozen PBMC preceded unsorted sequencing. TCRdb ran MiXCR on the 5' RACE reads and lists one entry per CDR3 protein. The sample holds 35,000 or so distinct CDR3 sequences, 4% to 6% seen once. Sequenced here: PBMCs, sampled at surgery. The origin of the receptors is a female donor with early-stage non-small cell lung cancer.

This clonotype has a count of ten or more. This chain links TRBV7-9 with TRBJ2-2; TRBD2 matches at 9 bases. CDR3 size: 15 residues. V trimming: 7 bases; J trimming: 6 bases; junction bases outside the gene matches: 9. From germline, CDR1 is SEHNR and CDR2 FQNEAQ (reference sequence). The CDR3, as DNA: TGTGCCAGCACCAGTAGCGGGGGATTTTCCGGGGAGCTGTTTTTT. It encodes CASTSSGGFSGELFF.

This clonotype was seen only a few times. V is TRBV20-1 and J is TRBJ2-1; 8 bases match TRBD1. V lost 0 bases and J lost 0; bases outside the gene matches: 4. The length of the CDR3 is 16 residues. CDR1 and CDR2 (germline): DFQATT, SNEGSKA (reference sequence). The CDR3 DNA reads TGCAGTGCTAGAGAGGGGACAGGTAGCTCCTACAATGAGCAGTTCTTC. Translated, it gives CSAREGTGSSYNEQFF.

This clonotype occurred many times. J is TRBJ1-1 and V is TRBV6-5; D possibly corresponds to TRBD1 (5 bases). The CDR3 covers 14 residues. Trimming took 0 bases from V and 5 from J, leaving 10 bases between them. The germline V gene has CDR1 MNHEY and CDR2 SVGAGI. The CDR3 sequence: CASSYSLGGTEAFF. The CDR3 bases are TGTGCCAGCAGTTACTCTCTGGGGGGGACTGAAGCTTTCTTT.

This clonotype was detected ten times or more. This chain joins TRBV5-4 and TRBJ2-1; no clear D. CDR1 and CDR2 from the germline V gene are SGHNT and YYREEE (reference sequence). Trimming took 2 bases from V and 5 from J, leaving 11 bases between them. This CDR3 region has 14 residues. The CDR3 DNA sequence: TGTGCCAGCAGCTTCAGTCTGGCGGACAATGAGCAGTTCTTC. Its translation is CASSFSLADNEQFF.

This clonotype was recorded at least ten times. As DNA, the CDR3 is TGTGCCAGCAGTGGACTAGGAGGTATGACGGAGACCCAGTACTTC. Translation: CASSGLGGMTETQYF. The chain joins TRBV2 to TRBJ2-5; tentatively, D is TRBD2 (6 bases). Per the germline V gene, CDR1 is SNHLY and CDR2 is FYNNEI. The CDR3 has 15 amino acids. Trimming left V 4 bases short and J 5 bases short, with 17 bases between.

This clonotype occurred many times. The chain carries TRBV12-3 or TRBV12-4 and TRBJ1-2; D gene ambiguous. V was cut by 5 bases and J by 3 bases, with 16 bases left in between. This CDR3 has 15 amino acids. In nucleotides, the CDR3 is TGTGCCAGCAGTCCAGATCCCTGGGAACACTATGGCTACACCTTC. Residues: CASSPDPWEHYGYTF.

The chain employs TRBV9 and TRBJ2-3, with D perhaps TRBD2 (6 bases). CDR1 is SGDLS, CDR2 YYNGEE, per germline. This CDR3 is 16 amino acids long. Trimming took 0 bases from V and 6 from J, leaving 17 bases between them. CDR3 DNA sequence: TGTGCCAGCAGCGTAGCTACTGGCGGGGTAACGGATACGCAGTATTTT. This sequence encodes CASSVATGGVTDTQYF.

This clonotype showed up many times. The chain combines TRBV5-1 with TRBJ2-1; no firm D call. The CDR3 contains 16 residues. The V gene lost 4 bases and the J gene lost 7 bases, with 21 bases spanning the gap. CDR1 SGHRS and CDR2 YFSETQ come from the germline V gene. The CDR3: CASSVNSAKPLNEQFF. DNA for the CDR3: TGCGCCAGCAGCGTTAATTCGGCCAAGCCCTTAAATGAGCAGTTCTTC.

This clonotype was counted at least ten times. This CDR3 reads CASSQTGATYEQYF. The CDR3, as DNA: TGTGCCAGCAGCCAGACAGGGGCCACCTACGAGCAGTACTTC. V gene TRBV6-2 or TRBV6-3 combines with J gene TRBJ2-7; 8 nucleotides line up with TRBD1. V dropped 6 bases and J dropped 2; count of bases not matched to a gene: 6. The CDR3 extends over 14 amino acids. Germline values: CDR1 MNHEY, CDR2 SVGEGT.

This clonotype was recorded a few times. J is TRBJ2-3 and V is TRBV2; no reliable D call. This CDR3 is built from 13 residues. The germline CDR1 and CDR2 sequences are SNHLY and FYNNEI. The ends were cut back, 6 bases at V and 0 bases at J, with 7 bases in the middle. The CDR3 reads CASRPISTDTQYF. CDR3 bases: TGTGCCAGCAGGCCGATAAGCACAGATACGCAGTATTTT.

There are a few counts of this clonotype. The V call is TRBV5-6, the J call TRBJ1-4; D not resolved. The CDR3 totals 13 residues. V gave up 1 base and J gave up 5 bases, with 6 bases separating them. Germline assignment: CDR1 SGHDT and CDR2 YYEEEE. The CDR3 nucleotides are TGTGCCAGCAGCTTGTGGCAGAATGAAAAACTGTTTTTT. Translated, it gives CASSLWQNEKLFF.

This clonotype showed up many times. The chain employs TRBV20-1 and TRBJ2-3; no clear D gene. Germline V gene data show CDR1 as DFQATT and CDR2 as SNEGSKA (reference sequence). Deletions cut 3 bases from V and 0 bases from J, with 13 bases between. The length of the CDR3 is 15 residues. Here the CDR3 reads CSARSGFSSTDTQYF. In nucleotides, the CDR3 is TGCAGTGCTAGGTCTGGCTTTTCTAGCACAGATACGCAGTATTTT.

The table lists this clonotype with a few counts. This sequence joins TRBV6-5 and TRBJ1-5; 7 nucleotides align to TRBD1. After removal of 6 bases from V and 1 base from J, the junction contained 6 bases not matched to a gene. Germline values: CDR1 MNHEY, CDR2 SVGAGI. The CDR3 is made up of 15 amino acids. Here the CDR3 reads CASSPTGFSNQPQHF. CDR3 coding DNA: TGTGCCAGCAGCCCGACAGGGTTCAGCAATCAGCCCCAGCATTTT.

This clonotype was seen at least ten times. This chain connects TRBV19 to TRBJ1-5, with a tentative D call TRBD1 (5 bases). Looked up from germline, CDR1 is LNHDA and CDR2 is SQIVND (reference sequence). Trimming stripped 4 bases from V and 5 bases from J, with 15 bases between. CDR3 length equals 15 residues. In DNA form, the CDR3 reads TGTGCCAGTAGTACGGGGCCAGAAACTCATCAGCCCCAGCATTTT. Its translation is CASSTGPETHQPQHF.

This clonotype was detected ten times or more. The chain uses TRBV29-1 and TRBJ1-2; D gene unclear. The CDR3 contains 12 residues. Germline V lookup: CDR1 SQVTM, CDR2 ANQGSEA. V lost 3 bases to trimming and J lost 1 base, with 6 bases between them. CDR3 protein: CSVEHSNYGYTF. Written as DNA, the CDR3 is TGCAGCGTTGAGCACAGTAACTATGGCTACACCTTC.

This clonotype showed up many times. This rearrangement joins TRBV5-1 to TRBJ2-2; the D gene could be TRBD1 or TRBD2 (6 bases each). The CDR3 is made up of 15 amino acids. Trimming cost V 2 bases and J 2 bases, with 10 bases left between them. CDR1 and CDR2 (germline): SGHRS, YFSETQ. CDR3 loop: CASSFRGPNTGELFF. CDR3 bases: TGCGCCAGCAGCTTTCGGGGGCCTAACACCGGGGAGCTGTTTTTT.